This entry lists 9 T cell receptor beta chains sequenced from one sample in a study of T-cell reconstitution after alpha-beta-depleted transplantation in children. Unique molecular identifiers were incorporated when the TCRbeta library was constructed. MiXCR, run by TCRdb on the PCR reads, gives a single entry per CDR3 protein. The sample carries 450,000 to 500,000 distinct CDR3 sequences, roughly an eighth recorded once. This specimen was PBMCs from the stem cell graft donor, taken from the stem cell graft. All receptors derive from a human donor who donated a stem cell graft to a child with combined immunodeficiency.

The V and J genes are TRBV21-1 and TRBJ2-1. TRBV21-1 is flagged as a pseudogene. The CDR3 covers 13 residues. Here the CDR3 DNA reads TGTGCCAGCAGCATACAAAGGGTAGATGAGCAGTTCTTC. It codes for CASSIQRVDEQFF.

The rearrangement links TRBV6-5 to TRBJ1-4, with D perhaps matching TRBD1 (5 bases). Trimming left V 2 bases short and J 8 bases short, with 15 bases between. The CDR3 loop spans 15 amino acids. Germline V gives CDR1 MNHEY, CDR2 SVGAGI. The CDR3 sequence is CASSYATGHKEKLFF. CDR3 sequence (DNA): TGTGCCAGCAGTTACGCCACAGGACACAAGGAAAAACTGTTTTTT.

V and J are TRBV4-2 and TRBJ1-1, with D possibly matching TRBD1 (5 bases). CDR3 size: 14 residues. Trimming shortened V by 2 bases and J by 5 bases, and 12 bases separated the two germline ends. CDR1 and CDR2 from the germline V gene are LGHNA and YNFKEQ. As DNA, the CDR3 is TGTGCCAGCAGCCAAAGGGGTGAACGGACTGAAGCTTTCTTT. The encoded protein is CASSQRGERTEAFF.

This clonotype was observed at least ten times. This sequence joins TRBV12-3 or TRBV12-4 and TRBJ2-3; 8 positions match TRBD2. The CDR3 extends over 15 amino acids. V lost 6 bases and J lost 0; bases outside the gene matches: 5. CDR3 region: CASRKTSGSTDTQYF. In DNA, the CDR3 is TGTGCCAGCAGAAAAACTAGCGGTAGCACAGATACGCAGTATTTT.

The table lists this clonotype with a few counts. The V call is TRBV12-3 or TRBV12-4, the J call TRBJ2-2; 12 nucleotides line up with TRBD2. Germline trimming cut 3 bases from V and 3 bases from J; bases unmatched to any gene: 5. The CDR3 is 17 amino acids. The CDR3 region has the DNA TGTGCCAGCAGTTTGCCTAGCGGGAGGGATTACACCGGGGAGCTGTTTTTT. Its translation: CASSLPSGRDYTGELFF.

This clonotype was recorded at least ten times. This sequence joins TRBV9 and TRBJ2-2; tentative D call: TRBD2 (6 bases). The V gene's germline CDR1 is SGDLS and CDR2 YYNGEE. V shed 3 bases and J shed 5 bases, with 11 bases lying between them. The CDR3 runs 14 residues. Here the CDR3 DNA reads TGTGCCAGCAGCGCCCGGACTATTACCGGGGAGCTGTTTTTT. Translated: CASSARTITGELFF.

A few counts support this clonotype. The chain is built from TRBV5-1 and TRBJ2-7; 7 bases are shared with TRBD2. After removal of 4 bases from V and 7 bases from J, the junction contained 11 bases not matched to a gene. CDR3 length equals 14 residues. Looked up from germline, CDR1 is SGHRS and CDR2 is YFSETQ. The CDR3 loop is CASSLSGEWAEQYF. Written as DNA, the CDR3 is TGCGCCAGCAGCCTGAGCGGGGAATGGGCTGAGCAGTACTTC.

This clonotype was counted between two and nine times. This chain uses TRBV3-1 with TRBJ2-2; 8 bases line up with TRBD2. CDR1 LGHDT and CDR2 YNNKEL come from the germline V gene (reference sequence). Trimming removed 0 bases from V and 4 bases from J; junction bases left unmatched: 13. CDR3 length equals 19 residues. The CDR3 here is CASSQDGMGQRETTGELFF. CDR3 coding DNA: TGTGCCAGCAGCCAAGATGGTATGGGCCAGCGGGAGACCACCGGGGAGCTGTTTTTT.

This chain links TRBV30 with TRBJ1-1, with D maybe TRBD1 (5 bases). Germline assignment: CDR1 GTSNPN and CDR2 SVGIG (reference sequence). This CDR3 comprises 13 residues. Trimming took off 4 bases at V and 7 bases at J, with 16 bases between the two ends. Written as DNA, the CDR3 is TGTGCCTGGACCCTGATGGGGCCGGGTGAAGCTTTCTTT. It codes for CAWTLMGPGEAFF.